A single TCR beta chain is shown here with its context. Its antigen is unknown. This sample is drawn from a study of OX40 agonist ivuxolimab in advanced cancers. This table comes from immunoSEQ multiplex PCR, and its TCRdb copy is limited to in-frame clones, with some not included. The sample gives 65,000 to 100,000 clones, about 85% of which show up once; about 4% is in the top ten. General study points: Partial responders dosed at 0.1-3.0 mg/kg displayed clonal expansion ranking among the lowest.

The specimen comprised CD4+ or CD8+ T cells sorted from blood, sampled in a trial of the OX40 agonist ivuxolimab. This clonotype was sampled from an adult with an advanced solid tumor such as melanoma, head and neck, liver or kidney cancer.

This CDR3 is CASRANPGLNMRETQYF. The CDR3 DNA is TGTGCCAGCAGAGCAAACCCGGGCCTAAATATGAGGGAGACCCAGTACTTC. The chain recombines TRBV2 with TRBJ2-5, with D hard to call. This CDR3 comprises 17 residues. Germline CDR1 and CDR2: SNHLY and FYNNEI. Trimming took 6 bases from V and 5 from J, leaving 25 bases between them. Using reference TRBV2 and TRBJ2-5 for the parts outside the CDR3, the full variable domain is EPEVTQTPSHQVTQMGQEVILRCVPISNHLYFYWYRQILGQKVEFLVSFYNNEISEKSEIFDDQFSVERPDGSNFTLKIRSTKLEDSAMYFCASRANPGLNMRETQYFGPGTRLLVL.